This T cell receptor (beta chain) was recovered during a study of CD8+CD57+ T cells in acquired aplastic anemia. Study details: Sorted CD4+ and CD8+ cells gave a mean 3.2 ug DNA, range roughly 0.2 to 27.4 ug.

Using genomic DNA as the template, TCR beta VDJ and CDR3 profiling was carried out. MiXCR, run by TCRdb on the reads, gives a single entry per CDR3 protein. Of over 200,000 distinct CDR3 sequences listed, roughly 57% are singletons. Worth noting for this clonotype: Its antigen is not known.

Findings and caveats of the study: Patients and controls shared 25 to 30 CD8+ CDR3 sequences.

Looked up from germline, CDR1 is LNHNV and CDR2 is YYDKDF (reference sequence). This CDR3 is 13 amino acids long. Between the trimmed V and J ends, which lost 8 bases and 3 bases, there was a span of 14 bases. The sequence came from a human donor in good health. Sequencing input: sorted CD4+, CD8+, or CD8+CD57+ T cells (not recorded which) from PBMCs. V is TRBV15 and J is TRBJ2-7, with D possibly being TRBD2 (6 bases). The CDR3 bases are TGTGCCACCGGAGGCGGGGACCTCTACGAGCAGTACTTC. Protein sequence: CATGGGDLYEQYF. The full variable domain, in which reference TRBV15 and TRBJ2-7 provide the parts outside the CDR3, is DAMVIQNPRYQVTQFGKPVTLSCSQTLNHNVMYWYQQKSSQAPKLLFHYYDKDFNNEADTPDNFQSRRPNTSFCFLDIRSPGLGDTAMYLCATGGGDLYEQYFGPGTRLTVT.